The clone carrying this T cell receptor beta chain was detected a few times. Germline V gene lookup returns CDR1 SNHLY and CDR2 FYNNEI. V gave up 10 bases and J gave up 7 bases; unmatched junction bases: 13. This CDR3 is 13 amino acids long. This entry is derived from a study of cytomegalovirus exposure and HLA in healthy donors. Here immunoSEQ multiplex PCR was the method, and the copy in TCRdb shows in-frame clones only, minus some. The sample carries 200,000 to 250,000 clones, approximately 80% recorded once. The TCR sequence derives from a young woman in good health and CMV-seropositive. The V gene is TRBV2, the J gene TRBJ2-7; TRBD2 matches 7 bases. The sequencing sample was made of PBMCs. CDR3 amino acids: CATSGGPQREQYF. CDR3 sequence (DNA): TGTGCCACTTCGGGGGGACCGCAGCGGGAGCAGTACTTC.